This TCR beta chain was obtained from a study of PD-1 blockade in classical Hodgkin lymphoma. The time point here: cycle 4 day 1 (C4D1), after 6 weeks of nivolumab. Exposure to brentuximab vedotin varied, and each patient had relapsed following autologous stem cell transplantation. This clone appeared a few times. Other DNA sequences in the sample encode the same CDR3. This table comes from immunoSEQ multiplex PCR, and its TCRdb copy is limited to in-frame clones, with some not included. The table has tens of thousands of clones, roughly 87% seen once. This receptor was obtained from a human donor with classical Hodgkin lymphoma. This material consisted of peripheral blood mononuclear cells (PBMCs), taken before the fourth cycle of nivolumab.

The CDR3 loop reads CASRDRDSGANVLTF. In DNA form, the CDR3 reads TGTGCCAGCCGGGACAGAGACTCTGGGGCCAACGTCCTGACTTTC. The chain has TRBV27 and TRBJ2-6; 7 nucleotides match TRBD1. The CDR3 is 15 amino acids. Germline values: CDR1 MNHEY, CDR2 SMNVEV (reference sequence). The V gene end was trimmed by 8 bases and the J gene end by 0 bases; junction bases not matched to a gene: 4.